One sample yielded the 15 T cell receptor beta chains listed below, sequenced in a study of blood T cells in healthy people across ages. Primers used in a second PCR of about 7 to 12 cycles were a sample-barcoded 5' primer and a J-beta primer mix. TCRdb reprocessed the 5' RACE reads with MiXCR, giving one entry per CDR3 protein. The sample includes hundreds of thousands of distinct CDR3 sequences, about 28% of them seen just once. Sequencing was done on a sample of blood. The receptors derive from a woman of 80 years or more in good health.

This clonotype was counted only a few times. V gene TRBV5-1 combines with J gene TRBJ1-2; 9 bases are shared with TRBD1. The CDR3 spans 16 residues. V gave up 0 bases and J gave up 6 bases; unmatched junction bases: 9. Germline V CDR1 and CDR2: SGHRS, YFSETQ. The CDR3 reads CASSLGDRAGFHGYTF. The CDR3 DNA sequence: TGCGCCAGCAGCTTGGGGGACAGGGCGGGGTTCCATGGCTACACCTTC.

The chain carries TRBV28 and TRBJ1-6; possibly TRBD1 for D (5 bases). Trimming left V 3 bases short and J 7 bases short, with 13 bases between. Per germline, CDR1 MDHEN and CDR2 SYDVKM. The CDR3 totals 15 residues. This chain's CDR3 is CASSFISGRNSPLHF. The CDR3 DNA reads TGTGCCAGCAGTTTCATCTCAGGGCGGAATTCACCCCTCCACTTT.

This clonotype was recorded only once. Since a much larger clone is just one base distant, this may be a read error. The chain has TRBV4-1 and TRBJ1-2, with 7 bases identical to TRBD1. CDR1 MGHRA and CDR2 YSYEKL come from the germline V gene. CDR3 length equals 15 residues. V lost 1 base, J lost 8 bases, and 10 bases stayed unmatched. For the CDR3, the DNA is TGCGCCAGCAGCCAAGGACAGGGTTTGTGCCGCGGCTACACCTTC. The encoded protein is CASSQGQGLCRGYTF.

Worth noting for this clonotype: This may be a read error, as it is one base from a much larger clone. This chain uses TRBV12-3 or TRBV12-4 with TRBJ2-1; 11 positions agree with TRBD2. The end of the DNA aligns better with TRBJ2-7, so the J call may be wrong. There are 15 residues in the CDR3. This chain's CDR3 is CASSPLAGVYNEQYF. In DNA form, the CDR3 reads TGTGCCAGCAGTCCACTAGCGGGGGTGTACAATGAGCAGTACTTC.

The rearrangement links TRBV7-2 to TRBJ2-1; 7 bases map to TRBD2. Unmatched junction bases numbered 5, after V lost 5 bases and J lost 1 base. The CDR3 has 15 amino acids. Germline CDR1 is SGHTA and CDR2 is FQGNSA. CDR3 amino acids: CASSASGVSYNEQFF. The CDR3 coding sequence is TGTGCCAGCAGCGCCAGCGGGGTTTCCTACAATGAGCAGTTCTTC. The full variable domain, its missing parts supplied by reference TRBV7-2 and TRBJ2-1, is GAGVSQSPSNKVTEKGKDVELRCDPISGHTALYWYRQSLGQGLEFLIYFQGNSAPDKSGLPSDRFSAERTGGSVSTLTIQRTQQEDSAVYLCASSASGVSYNEQFFGPGTRLTVL.

Remarks on this clonotype: A much larger clone lies one base from this, so it may be a read error. This chain joins TRBV11-2 and TRBJ2-3; TRBD2 aligns across 10 bases. The CDR3 runs to 16 residues. CDR1 is SGHAT and CDR2 is FQNNGV in the germline V gene. The DNA for the CDR3 is TGTGCCAGCAGCTCACGGACTAGCGGAAACTTAGATACGCTGTATTTT. Protein: CASSSRTSGNLDTLYF.

This clonotype appeared a few times. This chain joins TRBV20-1 and TRBJ1-2, with D perhaps TRBD1 (6 bases). Germline CDR1 DFQATT, CDR2 SNEGSKA (reference sequence). The CDR3 runs to 14 residues. V lost 1 base, J lost 7 bases, and 16 bases lay in between. The CDR3 DNA follows: TGCAGTGCTAGAGCCCAAACAGGGTGGGGTGGCTACACCTTC. Encoded protein: CSARAQTGWGGYTF.

The sample holds a few counts of this clonotype. The chain carries TRBV12-3 or TRBV12-4 and TRBJ1-5; 10 bases are shared with TRBD1. The CDR3 length is 18 residues. J was trimmed by 0 bases and V by 3 bases; bases with no gene match: 8. The CDR3 bases are TGTGCCAGCAGTTTGGGGGACAGGGGTTCCTATAGCAATCAGCCCCAGCATTTT. The encoded protein is CASSLGDRGSYSNQPQHF.

This sequence joins TRBV7-2 and TRBJ1-2; weak D call: TRBD1 (6 bases). Germline CDR1 and CDR2: SGHTA and FQGNSA. V was pared by 5 bases and J by 4 bases, with 14 bases between. CDR3 length: 14 residues. CDR3 coding DNA: TGTGCCAGCAGCCGACAGAGGACAGCCTATGGCTACACCTTC. Amino acids: CASSRQRTAYGYTF.

The table lists this clonotype with many counts. The chain carries TRBV6-1 and TRBJ1-2, with D possibly being TRBD1 (5 bases). Germline CDR1 is MNHNS and CDR2 is SASEGT. The V end was cut by 2 bases, the J end by 4 bases, with 8 bases between. This CDR3 has 13 residues. The CDR3 reads CASSELGVYGYTF. The CDR3 DNA reads TGTGCCAGCAGTGAATTGGGGGTCTATGGCTACACCTTC.

This clonotype was observed a handful of times. The V and J genes are TRBV11-2 and TRBJ2-1; 16 bases fit TRBD2. Unmatched junction bases numbered 8, after V lost 4 bases and J lost 8 bases. This CDR3 is 17 amino acids long. Looked up from germline, CDR1 is SGHAT and CDR2 is FQNNGV. In DNA form, the CDR3 reads TGTGCCAGCAGCTCACCGGGACTAGCGGGGGGGGCGGATGAGCAGTTCTTC. It specifies CASSSPGLAGGADEQFF.

This clonotype was seen only a few times. The chain employs TRBV10-2 and TRBJ1-1; TRBD1 matches 8 bases. The CDR3 consists of 14 residues. Unmatched junction bases numbered 6, after V lost 4 bases and J lost 5 bases. In germline, CDR1 is WSHSY, CDR2 SAAADI. The CDR3 spells CASSAQGVDTEAFF. DNA of the CDR3: TGCGCCAGCAGTGCACAGGGGGTGGATACTGAAGCTTTCTTT.

The chain has TRBV7-2 and TRBJ1-2, with a possible D match to TRBD1 (5 bases). This CDR3 is 12 amino acids long. The germline gives CDR1 SGHTA, CDR2 FQGNSA. Trimming pared 9 bases from V and 8 bases from J, leaving 16 bases between. This chain's CDR3 is CARGGLGYGYTF. CDR3 nucleotide sequence: TGTGCCAGGGGGGGTTTGGGGTACGGCTACACCTTC.

The sample holds many counts of this clonotype. The rearrangement links TRBV5-5 to TRBJ2-2; 8 bases agree with TRBD1. Germline trimming cut 6 bases from V and 6 bases from J; bases unmatched to any gene: 4. Germline assignment: CDR1 SGHKS and CDR2 YYEKEE (reference sequence). This CDR3 contains 13 residues. The CDR3 sequence: CASTGQGAGELFF. The CDR3, as DNA: TGTGCCAGCACCGGACAGGGTGCCGGGGAGCTGTTTTTT.

This clonotype has a count of ten or more. The DNA of the CDR3 is TGTGCCAGCAGTTATACAGGGGGCCGCCGAACCGAGCAGTACTTC. Protein sequence: CASSYTGGRRTEQYF. The J gene is TRBJ2-7, the V gene TRBV7-9; 9 nucleotides agree with TRBD1. Germline lookup yields CDR1 SEHNR and CDR2 FQNEAQ (reference sequence). J gave up 6 bases and V 6 bases, and 12 bases lay outside the gene matches. There are 15 residues in the CDR3. The variable domain in full, completed from reference TRBV7-9 and TRBJ2-7, reads DTGVSQNPRHKITKRGQNVTFRCDPISEHNRLYWYRQTLGQGPEFLTYFQNEAQLEKSRLLSDRFSAERPKGSFSTLEIQRTEQGDSAMYLCASSYTGGRRTEQYFGPGTRLTVT.